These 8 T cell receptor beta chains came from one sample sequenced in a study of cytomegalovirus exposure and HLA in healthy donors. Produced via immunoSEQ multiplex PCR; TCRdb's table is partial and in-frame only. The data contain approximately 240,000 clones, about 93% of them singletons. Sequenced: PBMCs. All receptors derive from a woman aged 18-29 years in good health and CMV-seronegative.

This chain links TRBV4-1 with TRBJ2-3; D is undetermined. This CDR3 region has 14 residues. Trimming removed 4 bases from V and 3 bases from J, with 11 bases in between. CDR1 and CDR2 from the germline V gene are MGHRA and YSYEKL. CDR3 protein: CASSLKEWTDTQYF. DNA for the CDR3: TGCGCCAGCAGCCTCAAAGAGTGGACAGATACGCAGTATTTT.

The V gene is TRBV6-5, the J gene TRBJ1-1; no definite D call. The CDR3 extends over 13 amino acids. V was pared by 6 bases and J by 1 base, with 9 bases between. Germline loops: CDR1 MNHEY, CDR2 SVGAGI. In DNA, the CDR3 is TGTGCCAGCAGGGGCAGTAGGAACACTGAAGCTTTCTTT. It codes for CASRGSRNTEAFF.

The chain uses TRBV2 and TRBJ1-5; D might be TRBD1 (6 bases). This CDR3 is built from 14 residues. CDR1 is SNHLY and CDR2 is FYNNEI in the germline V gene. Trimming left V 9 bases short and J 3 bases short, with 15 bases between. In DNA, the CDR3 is TGTGCCAGGGGGGGGAACAGGGACAATCAGCCCCAGCATTTT. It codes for CARGGNRDNQPQHF. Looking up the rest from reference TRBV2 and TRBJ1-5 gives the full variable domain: EPEVTQTPSHQVTQMGQEVILRCVPISNHLYFYWYRQILGQKVEFLVSFYNNEISEKSEIFDDQFSVERPDGSNFTLKIRSTKLEDSAMYFCARGGNRDNQPQHFGDGTRLSIL.

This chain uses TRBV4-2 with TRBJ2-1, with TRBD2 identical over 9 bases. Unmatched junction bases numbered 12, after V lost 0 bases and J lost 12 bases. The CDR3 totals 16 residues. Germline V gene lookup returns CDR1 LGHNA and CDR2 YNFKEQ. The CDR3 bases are TGTGCCAGCAGCCAAGATCTTCCTAGCGGGATGTCGTTGCAGTTCTTC. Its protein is CASSQDLPSGMSLQFF.

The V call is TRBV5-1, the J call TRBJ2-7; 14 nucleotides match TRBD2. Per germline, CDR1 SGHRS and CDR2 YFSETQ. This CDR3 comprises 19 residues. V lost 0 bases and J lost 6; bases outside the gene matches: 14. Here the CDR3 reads CASSLGIGGLAGVSSEQYF. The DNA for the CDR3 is TGCGCCAGCAGCTTGGGGATCGGGGGACTAGCGGGAGTCTCCAGCGAGCAGTACTTC.

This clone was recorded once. In DNA, the CDR3 is TGTGCCAGCAGCTCCCCTCAGGGGGACAGGGGAGCTAACTATGGCTACACCTTC. As protein: CASSSPQGDRGANYGYTF. The V gene is TRBV7-9, the J gene TRBJ1-2, with 10 bases lining up with TRBD1. Unmatched junction bases numbered 11, after V lost 4 bases and J lost 0 bases. CDR1 and CDR2 from the germline V gene are SEHNR and FQNEAQ (reference sequence). The CDR3 spans 18 residues.

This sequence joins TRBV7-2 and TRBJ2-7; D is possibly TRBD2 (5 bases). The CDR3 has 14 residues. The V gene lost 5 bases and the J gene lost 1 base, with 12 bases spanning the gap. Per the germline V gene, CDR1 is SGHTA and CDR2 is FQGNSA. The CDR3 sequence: CASSTRAGSYEQYF. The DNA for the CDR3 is TGTGCCAGCAGCACTAGAGCTGGTTCCTACGAGCAGTACTTC.

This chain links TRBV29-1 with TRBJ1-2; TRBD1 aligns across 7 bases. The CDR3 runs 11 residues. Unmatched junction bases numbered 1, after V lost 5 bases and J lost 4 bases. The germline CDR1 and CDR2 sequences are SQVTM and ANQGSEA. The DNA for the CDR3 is TGCAGCGTTCCAGGGGGCTATGGCTACACCTTC. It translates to CSVPGGYGYTF.